This entry is about one T cell receptor beta chain. This sample was taken from a study of blood T cell repertoires in COVID-19. Study summary: COVID-19 samples, acute and convalescent, were from the United States, Italy and Spain. Sample material is recorded as cDNA or gDNA derived from T cells, B-cell-depleted T cells, or PBMCs.

Germline loops: CDR1 LNHNV, CDR2 YYDKDF (reference sequence). The CDR3 totals 17 residues. V lost 2 bases and J lost 6; bases outside the gene matches: 14. As originally analysed: Researchers report that nucleated cell counts were estimated from reference gene primer amplification. Sequencing was performed with immunoSEQ multiplex PCR; in TCRdb, only in-frame clones are kept and a portion is missing. For V, J and clone size, that table is used; D and trimming come from the DNA. The sample has hundreds of thousands of clones, 70% to 90% seen once. Sequenced input: peripheral blood. The TCR comes from a man younger than 30 with active or convalescent COVID-19. The chain is built from TRBV15 and TRBJ2-7; TRBD2 aligns across 9 bases. CDR3 sequence: CATSRQFGTSLGSEQYF. The CDR3 DNA reads as TGTGCCACCAGCAGACAATTCGGGACTAGCTTGGGCAGCGAGCAGTACTTC.